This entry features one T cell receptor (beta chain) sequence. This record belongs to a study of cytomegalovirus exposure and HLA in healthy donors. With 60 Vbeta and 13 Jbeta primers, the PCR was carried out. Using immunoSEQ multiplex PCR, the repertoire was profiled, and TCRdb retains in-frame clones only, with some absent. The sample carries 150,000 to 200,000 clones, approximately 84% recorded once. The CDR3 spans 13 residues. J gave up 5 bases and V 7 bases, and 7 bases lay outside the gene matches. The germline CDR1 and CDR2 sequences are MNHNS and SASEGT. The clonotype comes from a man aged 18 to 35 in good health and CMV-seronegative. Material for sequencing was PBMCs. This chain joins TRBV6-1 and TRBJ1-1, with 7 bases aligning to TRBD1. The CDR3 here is CASKEGARTEAFF. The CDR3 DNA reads TGTGCCAGCAAAGAGGGGGCGAGAACTGAAGCTTTCTTT.